One and the same sample provided the 10 T cell receptor beta chains below, sequenced in a study of blood T cells in healthy people across ages. A sample-barcoded 5' primer and a J-beta primer mix were used in a second PCR of roughly 7 to 12 cycles. TCRdb analysed the 5' RACE reads with MiXCR anew, one entry per CDR3 protein. The data hold hundreds of thousands of distinct CDR3 sequences, with roughly 43% observed a single time. Sequenced input: blood. The receptors here all came from an elderly man in good health.

This rearrangement joins TRBV6-2 or TRBV6-3 to TRBJ2-7; possible D gene TRBD1, 6 bases. Germline V lookup: CDR1 MNHEY, CDR2 SVGEGT. This CDR3 has 15 residues. The V gene lost 6 bases and the J gene lost 3 bases, with 18 bases spanning the gap. The DNA of the CDR3 is TGTGCCAGCAGCCCCGACAGGCCTGGGATCTACGAGCAGTACTTC. Protein product: CASSPDRPGIYEQYF.

V usage is TRBV20-1 and J usage is TRBJ1-1; D is ambiguous. Germline V gene sequence: CDR1 DFQATT, CDR2 SNEGSKA (reference sequence). V dropped 0 bases and J dropped 7 bases, with 9 bases sitting between them. The CDR3 contains 12 residues. The CDR3, as DNA: TGCAGTGCTAGAGATTTATACGGTGAAGCTTTCTTT. It codes for CSARDLYGEAFF.

For this clonotype: One end of the junction is discordant with germline, which a read error may explain. J is TRBJ2-3 and V is TRBV10-1; 12 bases fit TRBD2. Germline CDR1 and CDR2: WNHNN and SYGVQD (reference sequence). The CDR3 is 20 residues long. CDR3 DNA sequence: TGCGCCAGCAGTGAGTCAGTGGTGACTAGCGGGAGCGGTCTCACAGATATGCAGTATTTT. Protein: CASSESVVTSGSGLTDMQYF.

This clonotype has a single count. The gene calls are TRBV9 and TRBJ2-5; 8 bases line up with TRBD1. The J call may be faulty, since TRBJ2-7 better matches the DNA end. Germline values: CDR1 SGDLS, CDR2 YYNGEE. The CDR3 loop spans 14 amino acids. CDR3 in DNA: TGTGCCAGCAGCGCACATACAGGGGGAGGCGAGCAGTACTTC. It yields the protein CASSAHTGGGEQYF.

This clonotype was observed many times. The chain's CDR3 is CSVVGQGALEQFF. DNA for the CDR3: TGCAGCGTTGTGGGACAGGGGGCGCTTGAGCAGTTCTTC. The V call is TRBV29-1, the J call TRBJ2-1; 12 nucleotides agree with TRBD1. V shed 4 bases and J 9 bases; nucleotides not matched to a gene: 4. This CDR3 is built from 13 residues. Germline-derived CDR1 and CDR2 are SQVTM and ANQGSEA.

This clonotype was observed a handful of times. This sequence joins TRBV20-1 and TRBJ1-2; 8 bases line up with TRBD1. Germline values: CDR1 DFQATT, CDR2 SNEGSKA (reference sequence). The length of the CDR3 is 12 residues. V shed 5 bases and J 6 bases; nucleotides not matched to a gene: 5. Here the CDR3 reads CSAGNRGDGYTF. DNA of the CDR3: TGCAGTGCTGGCAACAGGGGGGATGGCTACACCTTC.

This clonotype was counted between two and nine times. The rearrangement links TRBV20-1 to TRBJ2-1; D tentatively fits TRBD1 or TRBD2 (6 bases each). V gave up 5 bases and J gave up 13 bases, with 21 bases separating them. The length of the CDR3 is 13 residues. Germline CDR1 DFQATT, CDR2 SNEGSKA (reference sequence). This CDR3 reads CSAQFGGSETQFF. The CDR3 DNA sequence: TGCAGTGCTCAGTTCGGGGGCTCAGAGACCCAGTTCTTC.

The gene calls are TRBV4-1 and TRBJ2-4; no clear D gene. The ends were cut back, 0 bases at V and 2 bases at J, with 5 bases in the middle. Germline V gene data show CDR1 as MGHRA and CDR2 as YSYEKL. The CDR3 extends over 14 amino acids. The DNA for the CDR3 is TGCGCCAGCAGCCAAGACTGGACCAAAAACATTCAGTACTTC. Translating gives CASSQDWTKNIQYF.

This clonotype occurred many times. This chain connects TRBV29-1 to TRBJ2-1; the D gene is possibly TRBD1 (5 bases). This CDR3 has 10 amino acids. V was trimmed by 7 bases and J by 14 bases, leaving 15 bases between them. Germline CDR1 is SQVTM and CDR2 is ANQGSEA. CDR3 in amino acids: CSAEVLGEFF. The CDR3 nucleotides read TGCAGCGCCGAGGTTTTAGGGGAGTTCTTC.

This clonotype appeared a few times. The genes are TRBV7-2 and TRBJ2-1; TRBD2 matches at 11 bases. The CDR3 consists of 16 residues. Germline loops: CDR1 SGHTA, CDR2 FQGNSA. Trimming cost V 6 bases and J 7 bases; bases outside gene matches: 11. CDR3 residues: CASRPHLAGGRNEQFF. CDR3 bases: TGTGCCAGCAGACCTCATCTAGCGGGAGGAAGGAATGAGCAGTTCTTC.